This T cell receptor (beta chain) was found in a study of shared clonotypes between healthy human individuals. Per the germline V gene, CDR1 is LNHDA and CDR2 is SQIVND (reference sequence). The CDR3 sequence is 16 residues long. Unmatched junction bases numbered 3, after V lost 4 bases and J lost 1 base. Profiling relied on immunoSEQ multiplex PCR, and the TCRdb table lists in-frame clones only, not all of them. This table holds hundreds of thousands of clones, around 74% found once. This chain connects TRBV19 to TRBJ2-1; 11 bases line up with TRBD2. Sequenced material: memory CD4+ T cells sorted from blood. As for subset: CD45RA-negative fraction. The receptor's source is a woman in her 30s in good health. The CDR3 nucleotides are TGTGCCAGTAGTACCCGACTAGCGGGGTCCTACAATGAGCAGTTCTTC. This codes for CASSTRLAGSYNEQFF.